These 9 T cell receptor beta chains were sequenced from one sample in a study of T-cell memory formation after mild COVID-19. A single record per CDR3 protein comes from TCRdb applying MiXCR to the 5' RACE reads. The repertoire holds around 310,000 distinct CDR3 sequences, with 20% to 25% as singletons. Sequencing was performed on PBMCs or a T cell subset sorted from them (not recorded which). The receptors here all came from a man aged 18 to 29 who had mild COVID-19 (a few samples of this study predate the infection). Cell type and time point are not known.

The chain carries TRBV4-1 and TRBJ2-3; D unclear. This CDR3 spans 16 amino acids. Trimming removed 0 bases at V and 0 bases at J, with 10 bases between. In germline, CDR1 is MGHRA, CDR2 YSYEKL. CDR3 residues: CASSQEAKASTDTQYF. CDR3 coding DNA: TGCGCCAGCAGCCAAGAAGCTAAGGCTAGCACAGATACGCAGTATTTT.

The chain recombines TRBV5-1 with TRBJ2-2; D is unclear. Per the germline V gene, CDR1 is SGHRS and CDR2 is YFSETQ. CDR3 size: 16 residues. The ends were cut back, 0 bases at V and 4 bases at J, with 13 bases in the middle. CDR3 protein: CASSLESEGPTGELFF. The CDR3 region has the DNA TGCGCCAGCAGCTTGGAGTCGGAAGGCCCCACCGGGGAGCTGTTTTTT.

This clonotype was detected a few times. The V gene is TRBV7-2, the J gene TRBJ2-3; 8 bases agree with TRBD2. Germline V gene data show CDR1 as SGHTA and CDR2 as FQGNSA. The J segment lost 10 bases and the V segment lost 4 bases, leaving 7 bases of the junction unmatched. The CDR3 spans 13 residues. The CDR3 spells CASSSGGAGSQYF. CDR3 nucleotides: TGTGCCAGCAGCTCCGGGGGGGCCGGTTCGCAGTATTTT.

This clonotype occurred a few times. The J gene is TRBJ1-1, the V gene TRBV4-1, with D hard to call. Germline V gives CDR1 MGHRA, CDR2 YSYEKL. Trimming shortened V by 4 bases and J by 0 bases, and 6 bases separated the two germline ends. The CDR3 totals 13 residues. CDR3 DNA: TGCGCCAGCAGCCCAAGTATGAACACTGAAGCTTTCTTT. Its protein is CASSPSMNTEAFF.

This clonotype appeared once. The chain carries TRBV5-1 and TRBJ2-5; 8 positions agree with TRBD2. Trimming took 5 bases from V and 0 from J; bases not matched to a gene: 3. CDR3 size: 14 residues. Germline V gene sequence: CDR1 SGHRS, CDR2 YFSETQ. CDR3 in amino acids: CASRPGGYQETQYF. CDR3 DNA sequence: TGCGCCAGCAGACCGGGGGGGTACCAAGAGACCCAGTACTTC.

This clonotype was detected a few times. J is TRBJ1-5 and V is TRBV9; perhaps TRBD1 as D (5 bases). The V and J ends lost 0 bases and 9 bases respectively, with 16 bases between them. The germline CDR1 and CDR2 sequences are SGDLS and YYNGEE. This CDR3 region has 15 residues. The CDR3 here is CASSVAGTAEMPQHF. The CDR3 DNA sequence: TGTGCCAGCAGCGTAGCCGGGACTGCCGAGATGCCCCAGCATTTT.

The V call is TRBV7-6, the J call TRBJ2-6; the D gene is possibly TRBD1 (6 bases). V was clipped by 5 bases and J by 4 bases, with 12 bases between them. Germline-derived CDR1 and CDR2 are SGHVS and FNYEAQ. This CDR3 spans 15 amino acids. The CDR3 region is CASSLYRVGANVLTF. The CDR3 coding sequence is TGTGCCAGCAGCCTTTACAGGGTAGGGGCCAACGTCCTGACTTTC. The entire variable domain, with the rest obtained from reference TRBV7-6 and TRBJ2-6, is as follows: GAGVSQSPRYKVTKRGQDVALRCDPISGHVSLYWYRQALGQGPEFLTYFNYEAQQDKSGLPNDRFSAERPEGSISTLTIQRTEQRDSAMYRCASSLYRVGANVLTFGAGSRLTVL.

There are a few counts of this clonotype. The chain combines TRBV7-2 with TRBJ2-5, with TRBD2 matching over 10 bases. This CDR3 comprises 19 residues. V trimming: 5 bases; J trimming: 10 bases; junction bases outside the gene matches: 25. Germline V gives CDR1 SGHTA, CDR2 FQGNSA. CDR3 sequence reads: CASSPQRRASGGLSWDQYF. DNA of the CDR3: TGTGCCAGCAGCCCTCAGCGGCGGGCTAGCGGGGGCCTTTCTTGGGACCAGTACTTC.

The chain combines TRBV28 with TRBJ2-3; D is unclear. CDR1 and CDR2 from the germline V gene are MDHEN and SYDVKM. The CDR3 is made up of 12 amino acids. The V and J ends lost 7 bases and 6 bases respectively, with 11 bases between them. CDR3 coding DNA: TGTGCCAGCACGCTGGACGGGGATACGCAGTATTTT. The encoded protein is CASTLDGDTQYF. Together with reference TRBV28 and TRBJ2-3, the CDR3 gives the full variable domain: DVKVTQSSRYLVKRTGEKVFLECVQDMDHENMFWYRQDPGLGLRLIYFSYDVKMKEKGDIPEGYSVSREKKERFSLILESASTNQTSMYLCASTLDGDTQYFGPGTRLTVL.